The 22 T cell receptor beta chains given below trace back to one sample, sequenced in a study of chemoradiotherapy in HPV16-positive cancers. Here immunoSEQ multiplex PCR was the method, and the copy in TCRdb shows in-frame clones only, minus some. The sample lists tens of thousands of clones, roughly 78% occurring once. The sequencing here drew on blood, taken from a patient who underwent chemoradiotherapy. All receptors derive from a human donor with HPV-associated anogenital cancer.

This clone was detected only once. This chain joins TRBV2 and TRBJ1-2, with D unresolved. V lost 1 base, J lost 4 bases, and 16 bases lay in between. CDR1 is SNHLY, CDR2 FYNNEI, per germline. There are 16 residues in the CDR3. CDR3 loop: CASSEVQRSLRYGYTF. As DNA, the CDR3 is TGTGCCAGCAGTGAAGTGCAACGGTCCCTGCGCTATGGCTACACCTTC.

The chain couples TRBV25-1 to TRBJ1-5; 7 bases agree with TRBD1. Germline V gene sequence: CDR1 MGHDK, CDR2 SYGVNS. This CDR3 has 15 residues. The V segment lost 4 bases and the J segment 3 bases; nucleotides outside the gene matches: 6. The CDR3 DNA sequence: TGTGCCAGCAGTGCCCCGGGACAGCCCAATCAGCCCCAGCATTTT. Encoded protein: CASSAPGQPNQPQHF.

This clone was counted only a few times. The J gene is TRBJ1-5, the V gene TRBV7-2; D unclear. Per the germline V gene, CDR1 is SGHTA and CDR2 is FQGNSA. The CDR3 runs 16 residues. V lost 5 bases and J lost 3, with 17 bases in between. The CDR3 bases are TGTGCCAGCAGCCCCTCCGGGGTCTCCCCCAATCAGCCCCAGCATTTT. The encoded protein is CASSPSGVSPNQPQHF.

This clone showed up just a few times. The CDR3: CASSESEQGAHQPQHF. The CDR3 DNA reads as TGCGCCAGCAGTGAGTCGGAACAGGGGGCACATCAGCCCCAGCATTTT. V and J are TRBV10-1 and TRBJ1-5; 9 bases align to TRBD1. With 0 bases clipped from V and 5 bases from J, the junction kept 5 bases outside the gene matches. The CDR3 runs to 16 residues. Looked up from germline, CDR1 is WNHNN and CDR2 is SYGVQD (reference sequence).

This clone was detected only once. The CDR3 protein is CASGLASGSTDTQYF. The CDR3 DNA reads TGTGCTAGTGGTTTGGCTAGCGGGAGCACAGATACGCAGTATTTT. The rearrangement links TRBV12-5 to TRBJ2-3; 8 bases map to TRBD2. The CDR3 runs to 15 residues. Trimming took 1 base from V and 0 from J; bases not matched to a gene: 0. Germline loops: CDR1 LGHNT, CDR2 FRNRAP. Full variable domain (outside the CDR3, taken from reference TRBV12-5 and TRBJ2-3): DARVTQTPRHKVTEMGQEVTMRCQPILGHNTVFWYRQTMMQGLELLAYFRNRAPLDDSGMPKDRFSAEMPDATLATLKIQPSEPRDSAVYFCASGLASGSTDTQYFGPGTRLTVL.

V and J are TRBV5-1 and TRBJ1-1; no clear D. CDR3 length equals 13 residues. V lost 0 bases and J lost 2, with 5 bases in between. Germline V lookup: CDR1 SGHRS, CDR2 YFSETQ. The DNA for the CDR3 is TGCGCCAGCAGCTTGGTTACAAACACTGAAGCTTTCTTT. It is translated as CASSLVTNTEAFF.

This CDR3 is CASSLVDSPLHF. Here the CDR3 DNA reads TGTGCCAGCAGCTTAGTAGATTCACCCCTCCACTTT. J is TRBJ1-6 and V is TRBV11-2; D not resolved. CDR3 length equals 12 residues. Germline-derived CDR1 and CDR2 are SGHAT and FQNNGV. The ends were cut back, 1 base at V and 8 bases at J, with 3 bases in the middle.

The chain joins TRBV10-1 to TRBJ2-7, with D possibly called TRBD1 or TRBD2 (5 bases each). Trimming cost V 4 bases and J 5 bases, with 12 bases left between them. The CDR3 has 13 residues. Per germline, CDR1 WNHNN and CDR2 SYGVQD (reference sequence). The CDR3: CASSGAGSDEQYF. CDR3 DNA sequence: TGCGCCAGCAGTGGGGCAGGGAGCGACGAGCAGTACTTC.

The chain carries TRBV7-2 and TRBJ2-7; possibly TRBD1 or TRBD2 for D (5 bases each). Germline assignment: CDR1 SGHTA and CDR2 FQGNSA. CDR3 size: 13 residues. Trimming took off 3 bases at V and 6 bases at J, with 12 bases between the two ends. Written as DNA, the CDR3 is TGTGCCAGCAGCTTGGGCGGTGGGGGCGAGCAGTACTTC. Residues: CASSLGGGGEQYF.

The rearrangement joins TRBV11-3 to TRBJ2-5, with D possibly matching TRBD1 (5 bases). This CDR3 region has 15 residues. V was shortened by 1 base and J by 5 bases, with 14 bases between the two germline ends. Per germline, CDR1 SGHNT and CDR2 YENEEA. CDR3 nucleotides: TGTGCCAGCAGCTTAGTGGCAGGGATCGGCGAGACCCAGTACTTC. Translation: CASSLVAGIGETQYF.

The chain recombines TRBV25-1 with TRBJ2-5; D remains ambiguous. Germline V CDR1 and CDR2: MGHDK, SYGVNS. CDR3 length: 11 residues. V shed 4 bases and J shed 4 bases, with 4 bases lying between them. CDR3 loop: CASSVGETQYF. For the CDR3, the DNA is TGTGCCAGCAGTGTTGGAGAGACCCAGTACTTC.

The rearrangement joins TRBV19 to TRBJ1-2, with a weak D call TRBD1 (6 bases). Looked up from germline, CDR1 is LNHDA and CDR2 is SQIVND (reference sequence). Trimming left V 7 bases short and J 4 bases short, with 13 bases between. The CDR3 runs 13 residues. Written as DNA, the CDR3 is TGTGCCAGTACCCCGACAGGAGGCTATGGCTACACCTTC. The encoded protein is CASTPTGGYGYTF.

The chain carries TRBV2 and TRBJ2-3; D gene uncertain. Germline-derived CDR1 and CDR2 are SNHLY and FYNNEI. The length of the CDR3 is 13 residues. The ends were cut back, 8 bases at V and 8 bases at J, with 17 bases in the middle. CDR3: CASYELRITTQYF. CDR3 coding DNA: TGTGCCAGCTACGAATTGAGGATTACTACGCAGTATTTT.

The genes are TRBV29-1 and TRBJ2-1, with 10 positions matching TRBD2. CDR1 and CDR2 from the germline V gene are SQVTM and ANQGSEA. With 6 bases clipped from V and 8 bases from J, the junction kept 4 bases outside the gene matches. The CDR3 is 12 residues long. DNA for the CDR3: TGCAGCGTAAGCGGGGGGGACGATGAGCAGTTCTTC. Residues: CSVSGGDDEQFF.

The chain couples TRBV14 to TRBJ2-7, with D unresolved. Trimming shortened V by 4 bases and J by 3 bases, and 13 bases separated the two germline ends. The germline gives CDR1 SGHDN, CDR2 FVKESK. CDR3 length: 14 amino acids. The CDR3 loop reads CASSRDTRCYEQYF. The CDR3 DNA reads as TGTGCCAGCAGCCGCGACACCAGATGCTACGAGCAGTACTTC.

This chain uses TRBV28 with TRBJ1-5, with 8 bases matching TRBD1. Trimming took 7 bases from V and 5 from J; bases not matched to a gene: 16. The CDR3 length is 17 residues. CDR1 and CDR2 (germline): MDHEN, SYDVKM. This chain's CDR3 is CASTLRRTGMADQPQHF. The CDR3 bases are TGTGCCAGCACCCTACGCCGGACAGGGATGGCGGATCAGCCCCAGCATTTT.

This clone has only a few counts. The chain is built from TRBV6-5 and TRBJ1-6; D possibly corresponds to TRBD1 (5 bases). CDR1 and CDR2 (germline): MNHEY, SVGAGI. This CDR3 comprises 16 residues. Trimming cost V 6 bases and J 3 bases, with 15 bases left between them. CDR3 protein: CASSYAGLLYNSPLHF. CDR3 nucleotide sequence: TGTGCCAGCAGCTACGCGGGGCTACTCTATAATTCACCCCTCCACTTT.

This chain's CDR3 is CASSFTGENTEAFF. The CDR3 DNA reads TGCGCCAGCAGCTTTACAGGCGAGAACACTGAAGCTTTCTTT. J is TRBJ1-1 and V is TRBV5-1; weak D call: TRBD1 (5 bases). Germline V gene data show CDR1 as SGHRS and CDR2 as YFSETQ. The CDR3 length is 14 residues. Trimming cost V 2 bases and J 1 base, with 9 bases left between them.

The gene calls are TRBV27 and TRBJ1-1, with D maybe TRBD1 (5 bases). Germline V CDR1 and CDR2: MNHEY, SMNVEV (reference sequence). This CDR3 region has 12 residues. V lost 3 bases and J lost 7, with 9 bases in between. Written as DNA, the CDR3 is TGTGCCAGCAGTTTGGGGCGGGGTGAAGCTTTCTTT. Translated, it gives CASSLGRGEAFF.

CDR3 bases: TGCGCCAGCAGCCAAGTTTTTGCGCTTTTCACAGATACGCAGTATTTT. Its translation is CASSQVFALFTDTQYF. The genes are TRBV4-3 and TRBJ2-3; D is undetermined. V was trimmed by 1 base and J by 2 bases, leaving 13 bases between them. The CDR3 length is 16 residues. CDR1 LGHNA and CDR2 YSLEER come from the germline V gene.

J is TRBJ1-1 and V is TRBV2, with 9 nucleotides matching TRBD1. Germline values: CDR1 SNHLY, CDR2 FYNNEI. The trim removed 6 bases at V and 0 bases at J, leaving 8 bases unmatched. This CDR3 comprises 16 residues. The chain's CDR3 is CASRGQGPRMNTEAFF. Here the CDR3 DNA reads TGTGCCAGCAGGGGACAGGGCCCTCGGATGAACACTGAAGCTTTCTTT.

The V call is TRBV6-5, the J call TRBJ2-3, with D unresolved. CDR1 is MNHEY and CDR2 is SVGAGI in the germline V gene. This CDR3 comprises 14 residues. V shed 0 bases and J shed 3 bases, with 7 bases lying between them. The CDR3: CASSYSQETDTQYF. DNA for the CDR3: TGTGCCAGCAGTTACTCACAAGAAACAGATACGCAGTATTTT.